Listed below are T cell receptor beta chains from one sample, sequenced in a study of T-cell reconstitution after alpha-beta-depleted transplantation in children. MiXCR, applied by TCRdb to the PCR reads, yields one record per CDR3 protein. Among about 610,000 distinct CDR3 sequences listed, 8% to 11% were seen once. Source: PBMCs from the stem cell graft donor, taken from the stem cell graft. These receptors originate from a human donor who donated a stem cell graft to a child with acute myeloid leukemia. Each CDR3 is given with its conserved first and last residue. D genes are given only for firm matches. Not every row has a clone size; where given, it reads once, few, many or a size class.

CDR3aa	CDR3nt	abundance	d_gene	j_gene	v_gene
CSVDTNEQFF	TGCAGCGTTGATACAAATGAGCAGTTCTTC	few	NA	TRBJ2-1	TRBV29-1
CASSSLMTGSDTQYF	TGTGCCAGCAGCTCCCTTATGACAGGATCGGATACGCAGTATTTT	medium-sized	NA	TRBJ2-3	TRBV7-2
CASSQGSSGTGDWSEQFF	TGTGCCAGCAGCCAAGGATCTAGCGGGACGGGGGATTGGAGTGAGCAGTTCTTC	many	TRBD2	TRBJ2-1	TRBV4-2
CASSPGTPPEQYF	TGTGCCAGCAGCCCCGGGACTCCCCCCGAGCAGTACTTC	many	NA	TRBJ2-7	TRBV28
CSVGQGPKFF	TGCAGCGTCGGACAGGGGCCCAAGTTCTTC	few	TRBD1	TRBJ2-1	TRBV29-1
CASSQPGLAVQNIQYF	TGTGCCAGCAGCCAGCCGGGACTAGCGGTCCAAAACATTCAGTACTTC	many	TRBD2	TRBJ2-4	TRBV7-2
CAISENRVANEKLFF	TGTGCCATCAGTGAAAACAGGGTGGCTAATGAAAAACTGTTTTTT	many	NA	TRBJ1-4	TRBV10-3
CASSLGASPSDTQYF	TGTGCCAGCAGCTTAGGGGCGAGTCCGTCAGATACGCAGTATTTT	many	NA	TRBJ2-3	TRBV7-2
CASSHPGQDRYQETQYF	TGTGCCAGCAGCCACCCTGGGCAGGACAGGTACCAAGAGACCCAGTACTTC	few	TRBD1	TRBJ2-5	TRBV7-2
CASSSGLAGGLVGEQYF	TGCGCCAGCAGCTCCGGACTAGCGGGAGGACTAGTGGGCGAGCAGTACTTC	NA	TRBD2	TRBJ2-7	TRBV5-1
CASSAGGGPLTDTQYF	TGTGCCAGCAGCGCGGGGGGTGGACCCTTAACAGATACGCAGTATTTT	few	TRBD2	TRBJ2-3	TRBV7-2
CSARDRASYEQYF	TGCAGTGCTAGAGATAGGGCGTCCTACGAGCAGTACTTC	NA	NA	TRBJ2-7	TRBV20-1
CASSRPGLTSYEQYF	TGTGCCAGCAGTCGGCCGGGACTGACTTCCTACGAGCAGTACTTC	few	NA	TRBJ2-7	TRBV6-2/TRBV6-3
CASSSQFTDTQYF	TGCGCCAGCAGCTCGCAATTCACAGATACGCAGTATTTT	many	NA	TRBJ2-3	TRBV5-1
CASSVNAGNTIYF	TGTGCCAGCAGCGTGAACGCTGGAAACACCATATATTTT	NA	NA	TRBJ1-3	TRBV9
CASSFLNGQRAFF	TGTGCCAGCAGCTTTCTCAACGGTCAAAGGGCTTTCTTT	NA	NA	TRBJ1-1	TRBV7-2
CASSFWGYSYEHYF	TGTGCCAGCAGCTTTTGGGGTTACTCCTACGAGCACTACTTC	NA	NA	TRBJ2-7	TRBV7-2
CASSLARAEETQYF	TGCGCCAGCAGCTTGGCCCGGGCGGAAGAGACCCAGTACTTC	few	NA	TRBJ2-5	TRBV5-1
CASSPGGLARFNEQFF	TGTGCCAGCAGCCCGGGGGGACTAGCACGGTTCAATGAGCAGTTCTTC	many	TRBD2	TRBJ2-1	TRBV9
CASSRRGPLSSYNEQFF	TGTGCCAGCAGTCGACGGGGCCCTTTGAGCTCCTACAATGAGCAGTTCTTC	few	NA	TRBJ2-1	TRBV12-3/TRBV12-4
CSVSTNSGNTIYF	TGCAGCGTTAGCACCAACTCTGGAAACACCATATATTTT	many	NA	TRBJ1-3	TRBV29-1
CSARLAGYNEQFF	TGCAGTGCTAGACTAGCGGGATACAATGAGCAGTTCTTC	many	TRBD2	TRBJ2-1	TRBV20-1
CASSPRLANEQYF	TGTGCCAGCAGCCCCCGGCTAGCTAACGAGCAGTACTTC	NA	NA	TRBJ2-7	TRBV6-1
CASSLRYSPKESNQPQHF	TGTGCCAGCAGCCTGAGATATAGCCCAAAGGAGAGCAATCAGCCCCAGCATTTT	few	NA	TRBJ1-5	TRBV11-2
CSATPTSAIYNEQFF	TGCAGTGCTACCCCGACTAGCGCGATATACAATGAGCAGTTCTTC	many	TRBD2	TRBJ2-1	TRBV20-1
CASSPLPSGWRDTQYF	TGTGCCAGCTCACCACTTCCTAGCGGTTGGAGGGATACGCAGTATTTT	NA	TRBD2	TRBJ2-3	TRBV18
CASSLGLAGQGEQFF	TGTGCCAGCAGTCTCGGACTAGCGGGACAAGGGGAGCAGTTCTTC	few	TRBD2	TRBJ2-1	TRBV2
CASSLGPLGTGTSYEQYF	TGTGCCAGCAGCTTGGGTCCCCTCGGGACAGGGACCTCCTACGAGCAGTACTTC	NA	TRBD1	TRBJ2-7	TRBV5-5
CASSKGTKTGNEQFF	TGTGCCAGCAGCAAAGGGACCAAAACTGGCAATGAGCAGTTCTTC	once	NA	TRBJ2-1	TRBV27
CAASGPGAYEQYF	TGTGCCGCCTCCGGCCCCGGGGCCTACGAGCAGTACTTC	NA	NA	TRBJ2-7	TRBV10-3
CASSLGSSAFYNEQFF	TGCGCCAGCAGCTTGGGGTCTAGCGCATTCTACAATGAGCAGTTCTTC	few	NA	TRBJ2-1	TRBV5-1
CASSLEASGNTIYF	TGCGCCAGCAGCTTGGAGGCCTCTGGAAACACCATATATTTT	NA	NA	TRBJ1-3	TRBV5-1
CASSSGLAGGTYNEQFF	TGTGCCAGCAGCTCGGGACTAGCGGGAGGCACCTACAATGAGCAGTTCTTC	NA	TRBD2	TRBJ2-1	TRBV7-8
CSALMAASKNEKLFF	TGCAGTGCTCTGATGGCGGCGTCTAAGAATGAAAAACTGTTTTTT	NA	NA	TRBJ1-4	TRBV20-1
CASSFQGAMGETQYF	TGTGCCAGCAGTTTCCAAGGGGCTATGGGGGAGACCCAGTACTTC	few	NA	TRBJ2-5	TRBV27
CASRRDQGANEQFF	TGCGCCAGCAGACGGGATCAAGGCGCGAATGAGCAGTTCTTC	NA	NA	TRBJ2-1	TRBV5-1
CSADNRDTFSYNEQFF	TGCAGTGCAGACAACCGGGACACCTTCTCCTACAATGAGCAGTTCTTC	many	NA	TRBJ2-1	TRBV20-1
CASSQVSPTSTDTQYF	TGTGCCAGCAGCCAAGTGTCTCCCACTAGCACAGATACGCAGTATTTT	few	NA	TRBJ2-3	TRBV3-1
CASTSPGEGSEETQYF	TGTGCCAGCACCTCACCAGGGGAGGGGAGTGAAGAGACCCAGTACTTC	NA	NA	TRBJ2-5	TRBV6-2/TRBV6-3
CASSATFAGAQETQYF	TGTGCCAGCAGCGCCACCTTCGCGGGAGCCCAAGAGACCCAGTACTTC	NA	TRBD2	TRBJ2-5	TRBV6-1
CSGASSYEQYF	TGCAGTGGAGCGAGCTCCTACGAGCAGTACTTC	few	NA	TRBJ2-7	TRBV20-1
CASSPLAGLSYEQYF	TGTGCCAGCAGCCCCCTAGCGGGGCTTTCCTACGAGCAGTACTTC	few	TRBD2	TRBJ2-7	TRBV3-1
CSASLSAGIQETQYF	TGCAGTGCCTCCCTCAGCGCAGGCATACAAGAGACCCAGTACTTC	many	NA	TRBJ2-5	TRBV20-1
CATSRGGKNTEAFF	TGTGCCACCAGCAGAGGGGGGAAGAACACTGAAGCTTTCTTT	NA	NA	TRBJ1-1	TRBV15
CASSLGTAPSYEQYF	TGTGCCAGCAGCTTAGGGACAGCTCCTTCCTACGAGCAGTACTTC	NA	NA	TRBJ2-7	TRBV7-2
CASSLQVGILNSPLHF	TGTGCCAGCAGCCTACAGGTGGGGATATTGAATTCACCCCTCCACTTT	many	NA	TRBJ1-6	TRBV28
CASSFGDRNQPQHF	TGTGCCAGCAGTTTTGGGGACAGGAATCAGCCCCAGCATTTT	many	TRBD1	TRBJ1-5	TRBV12-3/TRBV12-4
CASGTSGRLAGELFF	TGTGCCAGCGGGACTAGCGGGAGGTTAGCCGGGGAGCTGTTTTTT	few	TRBD2	TRBJ2-2	TRBV25-1
CSARGPRGGSSTDTQYF	TGCAGTGCTAGGGGGCCTCGAGGGGGAAGTAGCACAGATACGCAGTATTTT	NA	NA	TRBJ2-3	TRBV20-1
CASSSERASYTGELFF	TGTGCCAGCAGTTCTGAGAGGGCGTCGTACACCGGGGAGCTGTTTTTT	many	NA	TRBJ2-2	TRBV25-1
CSAREGGSGNTIYF	TGCAGTGCTAGAGAAGGGGGCTCTGGAAACACCATATATTTT	few	NA	TRBJ1-3	TRBV20-1
CASSLSGQGSQETQYF	TGTGCCAGCAGCTTGTCGGGACAGGGTAGCCAAGAGACCCAGTACTTC	NA	TRBD1	TRBJ2-5	TRBV7-6
CASSQGRGRTEAFF	TGTGCCAGCAGCCAAGGCAGGGGGCGTACTGAAGCTTTCTTT	NA	TRBD1	TRBJ1-1	TRBV3-1
CATGTSGRAYEQFF	TGTGCCACCGGGACTAGCGGGAGGGCATATGAGCAGTTCTTC	few	TRBD2	TRBJ2-1	TRBV6-1
CASSYGSHSNQPQHF	TGTGCCAGCAGTTACGGCAGTCATAGCAATCAGCCCCAGCATTTT	few	NA	TRBJ1-5	TRBV6-5